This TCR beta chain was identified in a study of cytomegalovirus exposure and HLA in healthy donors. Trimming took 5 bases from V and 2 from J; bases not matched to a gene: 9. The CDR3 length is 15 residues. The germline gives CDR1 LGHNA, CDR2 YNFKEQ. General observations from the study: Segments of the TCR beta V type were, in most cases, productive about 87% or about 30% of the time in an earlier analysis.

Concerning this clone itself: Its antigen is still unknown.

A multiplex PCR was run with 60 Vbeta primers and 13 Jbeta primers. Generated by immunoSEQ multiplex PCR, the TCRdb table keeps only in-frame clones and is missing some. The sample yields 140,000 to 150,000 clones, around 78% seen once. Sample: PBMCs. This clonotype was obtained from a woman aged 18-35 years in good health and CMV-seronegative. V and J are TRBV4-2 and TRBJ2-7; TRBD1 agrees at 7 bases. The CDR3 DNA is TGTGCCAGCAGCGATTATGGGACAGTTCCCTACGAGCAGTACTTC. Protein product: CASSDYGTVPYEQYF.